A single sample gave rise to the 5 T cell receptor beta chains below, sequenced in a study of blood T cell repertoires in COVID-19. This table comes from immunoSEQ multiplex PCR, and its TCRdb copy is limited to in-frame clones, with some not included. The sample shows under 200,000 clones, approximately 86% of them seen only once. Sequencing was carried out using peripheral blood. Receptor source: a man aged 55 to 70 with acute or convalescent COVID-19.

This sequence joins TRBV6-6 and TRBJ1-4, with 7 nucleotides matching TRBD1. The CDR3 is 16 amino acids. From germline, CDR1 is MNHNY and CDR2 SVGAGI (reference sequence). The V segment lost 2 bases and the J segment 0 bases; nucleotides outside the gene matches: 3. CDR3 bases: TGTGCCAGCAGTTACACGGACAGGCCAACTAATGAAAAACTGTTTTTT. Its translation: CASSYTDRPTNEKLFF.

The V call is TRBV3-1 (or the pseudogene TRBV3-2), the J call TRBJ1-1; D gene ambiguous. The V and J ends lost 0 bases and 3 bases respectively, with 11 bases between them. The CDR3 is 15 amino acids. Germline lookup yields CDR1 LGHDT and CDR2 YNNKEL (reference sequence). As DNA, the CDR3 is TGTGCCAGCAGCCAAGATCGGGGTGGGGACACTGAAGCTTTCTTT. Amino acid sequence: CASSQDRGGDTEAFF.

The chain recombines TRBV6-6 with TRBJ1-6; D might be TRBD1 (5 bases). The V gene's germline CDR1 is MNHNY and CDR2 SVGAGI (reference sequence). The CDR3 sequence is 15 residues long. V was trimmed by 4 bases and J by 9 bases, leaving 16 bases between them. The chain's CDR3 is CASSFPGEWGSPLHF. CDR3 DNA sequence: TGTGCCAGCAGTTTCCCGGGGGAGTGGGGTTCACCCCTCCACTTT.

The rearrangement joins TRBV24-1 to TRBJ2-5, with 8 bases matching TRBD2. Germline V lookup: CDR1 KGHDR, CDR2 SFDVKD. V was pared by 5 bases and J by 2 bases, with 3 bases of the junction left unmatched. The CDR3 sequence is 14 residues long. The CDR3 DNA follows: TGTGCCACCAGTGTGGGCGGGGGGCAAGAGACCCAGTACTTC. Translation gives CATSVGGGQETQYF.

The CDR3 is CASSPLSNPGYGYTF. CDR3 sequence (DNA): TGTGCCAGCTCACCTCTAAGCAATCCGGGATATGGCTACACCTTC. This chain links TRBV18 with TRBJ1-2; no clear D. The germline CDR1 and CDR2 sequences are KGHSH and LQKENI. Trimming stripped 3 bases from V and 5 bases from J, with 16 bases between. The CDR3 is 15 residues long.